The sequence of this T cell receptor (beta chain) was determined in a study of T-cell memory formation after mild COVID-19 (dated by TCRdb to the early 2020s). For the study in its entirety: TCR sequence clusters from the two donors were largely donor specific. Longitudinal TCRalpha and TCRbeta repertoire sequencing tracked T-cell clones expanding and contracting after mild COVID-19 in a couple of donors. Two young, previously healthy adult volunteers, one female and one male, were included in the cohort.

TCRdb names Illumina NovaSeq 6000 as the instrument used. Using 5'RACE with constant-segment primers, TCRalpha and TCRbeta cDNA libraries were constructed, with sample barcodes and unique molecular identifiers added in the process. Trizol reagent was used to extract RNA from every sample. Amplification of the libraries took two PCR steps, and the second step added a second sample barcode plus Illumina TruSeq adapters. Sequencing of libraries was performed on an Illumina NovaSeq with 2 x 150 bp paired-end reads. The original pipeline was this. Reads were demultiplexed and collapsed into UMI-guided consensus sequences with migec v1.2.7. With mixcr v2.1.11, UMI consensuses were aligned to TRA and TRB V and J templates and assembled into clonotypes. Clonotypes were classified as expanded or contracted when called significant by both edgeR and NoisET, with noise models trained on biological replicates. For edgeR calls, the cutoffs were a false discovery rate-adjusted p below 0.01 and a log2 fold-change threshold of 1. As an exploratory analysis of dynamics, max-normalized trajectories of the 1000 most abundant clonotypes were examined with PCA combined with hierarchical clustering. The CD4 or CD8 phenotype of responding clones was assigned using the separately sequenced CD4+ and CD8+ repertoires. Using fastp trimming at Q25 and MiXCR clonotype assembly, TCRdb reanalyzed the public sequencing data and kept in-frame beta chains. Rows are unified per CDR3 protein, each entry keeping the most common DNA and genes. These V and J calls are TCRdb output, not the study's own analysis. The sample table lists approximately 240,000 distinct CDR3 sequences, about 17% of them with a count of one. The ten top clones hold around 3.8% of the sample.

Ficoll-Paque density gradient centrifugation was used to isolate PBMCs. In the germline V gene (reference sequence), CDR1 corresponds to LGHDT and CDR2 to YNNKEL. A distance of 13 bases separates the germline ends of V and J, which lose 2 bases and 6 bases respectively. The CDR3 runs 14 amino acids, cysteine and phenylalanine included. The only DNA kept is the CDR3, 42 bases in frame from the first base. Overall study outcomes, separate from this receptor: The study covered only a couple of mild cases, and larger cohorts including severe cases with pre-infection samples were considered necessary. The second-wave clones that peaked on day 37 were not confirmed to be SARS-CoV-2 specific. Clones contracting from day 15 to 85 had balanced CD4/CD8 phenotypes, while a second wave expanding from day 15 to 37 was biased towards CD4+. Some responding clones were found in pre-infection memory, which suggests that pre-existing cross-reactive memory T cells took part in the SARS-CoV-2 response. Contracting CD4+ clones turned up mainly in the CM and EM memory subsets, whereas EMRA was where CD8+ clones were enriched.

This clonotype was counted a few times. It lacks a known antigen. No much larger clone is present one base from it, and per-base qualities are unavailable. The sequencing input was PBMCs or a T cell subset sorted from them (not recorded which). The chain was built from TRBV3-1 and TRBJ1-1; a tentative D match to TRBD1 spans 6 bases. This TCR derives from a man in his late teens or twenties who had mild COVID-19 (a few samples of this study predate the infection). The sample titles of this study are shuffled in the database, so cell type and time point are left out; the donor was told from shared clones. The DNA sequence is TGTGCCAGCAGCCAACCCAGGGGAAACCCTGAAGCTTTCTTT. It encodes CASSQPRGNPEAFF.